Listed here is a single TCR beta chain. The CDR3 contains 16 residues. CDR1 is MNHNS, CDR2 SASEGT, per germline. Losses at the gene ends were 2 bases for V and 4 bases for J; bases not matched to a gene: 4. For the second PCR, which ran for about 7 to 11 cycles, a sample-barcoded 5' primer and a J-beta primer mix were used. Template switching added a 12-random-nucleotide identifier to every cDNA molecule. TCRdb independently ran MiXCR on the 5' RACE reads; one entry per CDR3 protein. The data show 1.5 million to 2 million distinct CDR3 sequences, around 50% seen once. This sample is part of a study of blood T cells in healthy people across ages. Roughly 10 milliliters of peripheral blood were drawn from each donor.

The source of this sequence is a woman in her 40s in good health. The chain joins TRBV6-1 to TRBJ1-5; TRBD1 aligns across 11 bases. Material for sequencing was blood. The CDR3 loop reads CASSERTGGGNQPQHF. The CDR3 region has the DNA TGTGCCAGCAGTGAAAGGACAGGGGGCGGTAATCAGCCCCAGCATTTT.